This T cell receptor (beta chain) stems from a study of T cell changes during pregnancy in multiple sclerosis. After removal of 1 base from V and 1 base from J, the junction contained 6 bases not matched to a gene. Germline loops: CDR1 SGHDT, CDR2 YYEEEE. CDR3 size: 17 residues. Using immunoSEQ multiplex PCR, the repertoire was profiled, and TCRdb retains in-frame clones only, with some absent. The sample lists under 65,000 clones; roughly 94% were seen once. The J gene is TRBJ2-7, the V gene TRBV5-6; 12 bases are a match to TRBD2. This sequence was found in a female donor with multiple sclerosis, enrolled in a pregnancy study. Sequenced here: CD8+ T cells from peripheral blood mononuclear cells, sampled after pregnancy. The CDR3 DNA is TGTGCCAGCAGCTTGCGTCTAGCGGGAGGGCCTTCCTACGAGCAGTACTTC. It specifies CASSLRLAGGPSYEQYF.